The T cell receptor (beta chain) under discussion was sequenced for a study of blood T cell repertoires in COVID-19. Study context: There were acute and convalescent COVID-19 samples, and they came from the United States, Italy and Spain. PBMCs, B-cell-depleted T cells, or T cells were the source of the cDNA or gDNA that made up the material.

This clone was detected once. In the source study's methods: Reference gene primer amplification gave estimated nucleated cell counts. The protocol was immunoSEQ multiplex PCR, while the TCRdb copy is restricted to in-frame clones and leaves out a portion. V and J calls and clone size are those listed in that table; D and trimming were worked out from the DNA. Of tens of thousands of clones in the sample, around 73% are singletons; the top ten hold roughly 7.3%. Trimming cost V 7 bases and J 0 bases, with 15 bases left between them. This CDR3 contains 16 residues. In germline, CDR1 is LNHDA, CDR2 SQIVND (reference sequence).

This chain joins TRBV19 and TRBJ2-2; the D gene is possibly TRBD1 (5 bases). The clonotype originates from a woman aged 55-69 years with acute or convalescent COVID-19. Sequenced material: peripheral blood. This chain's CDR3 is CASKAGKMANTGELFF. CDR3 in DNA: TGTGCCAGTAAAGCAGGGAAAATGGCGAACACCGGGGAGCTGTTTTTT. The variable domain in full, with the rest retrieved from reference TRBV19 and TRBJ2-2, is DGGITQSPKYLFRKEGQNVTLSCEQNLNHDAMYWYRQDPGQGLRLIYYSQIVNDFQKGDIAEGYSVSREKKESFPLTVTSAQKNPTAFYLCASKAGKMANTGELFFGEGSRLTVL.